A single sample gave rise to the 26 T cell receptor beta chains below, sequenced in a study of cytomegalovirus exposure and HLA in healthy donors (dated by TCRdb to 2015 to 2018). Library preparation used the immunoSEQ multiplex PCR assay. For the multiplex PCR, a mixture combining 60 forward primers for TCR Vbeta segments and 13 reverse primers for TCR Jbeta segments was used. TCRdb obtained this table from immuneACCESS and retained in-frame rearrangements with V and J assigned. These tables miss some clones; where compared with another copy, unresolved V genes account for less than half of the shortfall, and the remainder is unexplained. This sample gives approximately 280,000 clones in total; 85% to 90% of them show up just once. The ten largest clones capture about 2.3% of the sample. The sample comprised PBMCs. The receptors stem from a woman under 30 in good health and CMV-seronegative.

The chain employs TRBV15 and TRBJ1-2; 8 nucleotides agree with TRBD1. CDR3 length equals 11 residues. The germline CDR1 and CDR2 sequences are LNHNV and YYDKDF (reference sequence). The J segment lost 6 bases and the V segment lost 11 bases, leaving 5 bases of the junction unmatched. The CDR3 region is CASDRGHGYTF. CDR3 DNA sequence: TGTGCCTCCGACAGGGGTCATGGCTACACCTTC.

This CDR3 is CASSYSRGQPQHF. CDR3 sequence (DNA): TGTGCCAGCAGTTACTCGCGAGGTCAGCCCCAGCATTTT. V usage is TRBV6-6 and J usage is TRBJ1-5; D gene unclear. The V and J ends lost 0 bases and 6 bases respectively, with 6 bases between them. Germline assignment: CDR1 MNHNY and CDR2 SVGAGI (reference sequence). The CDR3 has 13 amino acids.

The gene calls are TRBV2 and TRBJ1-2; D is perhaps TRBD1 (6 bases). With 8 bases removed from V and 2 bases from J, the gap between germline ends came to 21 bases. CDR1 is SNHLY, CDR2 FYNNEI, per germline. The CDR3 has 16 amino acids. The CDR3 coding sequence is TGTGCCAGCCAACCGGGACATCCCGCGCAAAACTATGGCTACACCTTC. It specifies CASQPGHPAQNYGYTF.

This clone showed up just once. This chain connects TRBV14 to TRBJ1-1; the D gene is possibly TRBD1 (5 bases). Trimming removed 0 bases from V and 7 bases from J, with 9 bases in between. This CDR3 has 13 residues. Germline CDR1 and CDR2: SGHDN and FVKESK. CDR3 loop: CASSQDGGYEAFF. DNA for the CDR3: TGTGCCAGCAGCCAAGACGGGGGGTATGAAGCTTTCTTT.

Worth noting for this clone: At one end, the junction sequence differs from germline, possibly due to a read error. This chain uses TRBV7-9 with TRBJ2-7; the match to TRBD2 covers 7 bases. The germline V gene has CDR1 SEHNR and CDR2 FQNEAQ (reference sequence). CDR3 length: 12 residues. The CDR3 DNA follows: TGTTCCAGCAGCTGGGGGGGTTACGAGCAGTACTTC. It specifies CSSSWGGYEQYF.

The chain uses TRBV6-5 and TRBJ1-2, with 9 bases identical to TRBD1. Trimming cost V 4 bases and J 6 bases; bases outside gene matches: 6. Germline assignment: CDR1 MNHEY and CDR2 SVGAGI. The CDR3 is made up of 14 amino acids. The CDR3 DNA sequence: TGTGCCAGCAGTTCAGGACAGGGGCTTGATGGCTACACCTTC. It encodes CASSSGQGLDGYTF.

The rearrangement joins TRBV5-1 to TRBJ2-1; TRBD1 matches at 11 bases. Germline lookup yields CDR1 SGHRS and CDR2 YFSETQ. V was clipped by 0 bases and J by 4 bases; unmatched bases: 6. CDR3 length equals 17 residues. In nucleotides, the CDR3 is TGCGCCAGCAGCTTGGCCAGGGGGACAGGGGGATACAATGAGCAGTTCTTC. Its translation: CASSLARGTGGYNEQFF.

The genes are TRBV25-1 and TRBJ1-1; D is unresolved. CDR1 is MGHDK and CDR2 is SYGVNS in the germline V gene. This CDR3 has 16 residues. V gave up 6 bases and J gave up 4 bases, with 21 bases separating them. CDR3 residues: CASRPRVSQKSTEAFF. DNA for the CDR3: TGTGCCAGCAGACCCCGGGTTTCGCAGAAGAGCACTGAAGCTTTCTTT.

This clone occurred a few times. This chain connects TRBV6-4 to TRBJ1-1; D may be TRBD1 (6 bases). From germline, CDR1 is MRHNA and CDR2 SNTAGT. Trimming shortened V by 6 bases and J by 1 base, and 9 bases separated the two germline ends. This CDR3 comprises 13 residues. CDR3 loop: CASRLTGNTEAFF. The CDR3 coding sequence is TGTGCCAGCAGGCTGACAGGGAACACTGAAGCTTTCTTT.

The V call is TRBV19, the J call TRBJ2-4; 9 bases are shared with TRBD1. The length of the CDR3 is 14 residues. Germline CDR1 reads LNHDA; CDR2 reads SQIVND (reference sequence). The V gene end was trimmed by 6 bases and the J gene end by 2 bases; junction bases not matched to a gene: 2. CDR3 DNA sequence: TGTGCCAGTAGGGACAGGGGATCCAAAAACATTCAGTACTTC. Protein product: CASRDRGSKNIQYF.

This clone is a singleton in its sample. The rearrangement uses TRBV7-9 and TRBJ2-5, with D possibly TRBD2 on 5 matching bases. The germline V gene encodes CDR1 SEHNR and CDR2 FQNEAQ (reference sequence). V shed 5 bases and J shed 4 bases, with 14 bases lying between them. The CDR3 consists of 14 residues. CDR3 loop: CASSRGYSGETQYF. In DNA, the CDR3 is TGTGCCAGCAGCCGGGGATATTCGGGAGAGACCCAGTACTTC.

The chain couples TRBV9 to TRBJ2-7; D may be TRBD1 (6 bases). The V end lost 3 bases, the J end lost 2 bases, and 9 bases lay between the germline ends. The CDR3 length is 13 residues. CDR1 is SGDLS and CDR2 is YYNGEE in the germline V gene. The CDR3 region is CASSAGDPYEQYF. DNA for the CDR3: TGTGCCAGCAGCGCAGGGGACCCCTACGAGCAGTACTTC.

The chain is built from TRBV5-6 and TRBJ1-1; TRBD1 is a possible D gene (5 bases). The germline V gene encodes CDR1 SGHDT and CDR2 YYEEEE. V was cut by 0 bases and J by 4 bases, with 16 bases left in between. The CDR3 is 16 residues long. CDR3 in amino acids: CASSLAGGFTSTEAFF. The CDR3 bases are TGTGCCAGCAGCTTGGCCGGGGGTTTTACTTCCACTGAAGCTTTCTTT.

The gene calls are TRBV4-1 and TRBJ1-1; D is perhaps TRBD1 (5 bases). The CDR3 spans 15 residues. Germline assignment: CDR1 MGHRA and CDR2 YSYEKL. With 4 bases removed from V and 1 base from J, the gap between germline ends came to 13 bases. The CDR3 loop is CASSRSTAENTEAFF. In nucleotides, the CDR3 is TGCGCCAGCAGCCGATCGACAGCCGAGAACACTGAAGCTTTCTTT.

The rearrangement uses TRBV7-2 and TRBJ1-1, with 7 bases that match TRBD1. V shed 1 base and J 6 bases; nucleotides not matched to a gene: 8. Germline V gene lookup returns CDR1 SGHTA and CDR2 FQGNSA. There are 15 residues in the CDR3. CDR3 protein: CASSLGDRSFAEAFF. The CDR3 DNA follows: TGTGCCAGCAGCTTAGGGGACAGATCCTTTGCTGAAGCTTTCTTT.

The chain couples TRBV18 to TRBJ2-7; weak D call: TRBD1 (6 bases). CDR1 KGHSH and CDR2 LQKENI come from the germline V gene. V was shortened by 2 bases and J by 5 bases, with 13 bases between the two germline ends. The CDR3 length is 14 residues. The CDR3 spells CASSPGGRSHEQYF. The CDR3 bases are TGTGCCAGCTCACCAGGGGGCAGATCCCACGAGCAGTACTTC.

This sequence joins TRBV7-9 and TRBJ2-1; TRBD2 aligns across 7 bases. Trimming cost V 3 bases and J 8 bases; bases outside gene matches: 10. This CDR3 comprises 15 residues. Germline-derived CDR1 and CDR2 are SEHNR and FQNEAQ (reference sequence). As DNA, the CDR3 is TGTGCCAGCAGCTTGTGGACTAGTGGGGGAGATGAGCAGTTCTTC. Protein sequence: CASSLWTSGGDEQFF.

The rearrangement joins TRBV5-4 to TRBJ2-7, with TRBD2 matching 10 bases. CDR1 and CDR2 from the germline V gene are SGHNT and YYREEE (reference sequence). V dropped 3 bases and J dropped 1; count of bases not matched to a gene: 7. CDR3 length: 16 residues. The CDR3 protein is CASSSTLAGASYEQYF. CDR3 bases: TGTGCCAGCAGCTCTACTCTAGCGGGGGCGTCCTACGAGCAGTACTTC.

CDR3 nucleotides: TGTGCCATCAGTGAGTCGGCTGGGGCGCAGGGTAATGAAAAACTGTTTTTT. Translation: CAISESAGAQGNEKLFF. The chain joins TRBV10-3 to TRBJ1-4; possible D gene TRBD1, 5 bases. V was clipped by 0 bases and J by 4 bases, with 15 bases between them. The V gene's germline CDR1 is ENHRY and CDR2 SYGVKD. This CDR3 region has 17 residues.

J is TRBJ2-7 and V is TRBV10-3; 12 nucleotides line up with TRBD1. The length of the CDR3 is 17 residues. The germline CDR1 and CDR2 sequences are ENHRY and SYGVKD. V gave up 0 bases and J gave up 6 bases; unmatched junction bases: 9. CDR3 bases: TGTGCCATCAGTGAGTCGCCGGGACAGGGGGCATTCGCCGAGCAGTACTTC. The encoded protein is CAISESPGQGAFAEQYF.

J is TRBJ2-1 and V is TRBV5-6; D is uncertain. There are 12 residues in the CDR3. V was shortened by 2 bases and J by 10 bases, with 10 bases between the two germline ends. CDR1 is SGHDT and CDR2 is YYEEEE in the germline V gene. CDR3 loop: CASSLVSWEQFF. DNA of the CDR3: TGTGCCAGCAGCTTAGTTAGTTGGGAGCAGTTCTTC.

The genes are TRBV27 and TRBJ2-5, with D possibly matching TRBD2 (5 bases). V lost 4 bases and J 9 bases, leaving 9 bases between the germline ends. Germline lookup yields CDR1 MNHEY and CDR2 SMNVEV (reference sequence). The CDR3 loop spans 11 amino acids. The CDR3 sequence is CASSSSGAQYF. The CDR3 DNA follows: TGTGCCAGCAGTTCTTCCGGGGCCCAGTACTTC.

The chain couples TRBV28 to TRBJ1-1; the D gene is possibly TRBD1 (5 bases). With 7 bases removed from V and 0 bases from J, the gap between germline ends came to 6 bases. The CDR3 totals 12 residues. Germline V lookup: CDR1 MDHEN, CDR2 SYDVKM. The DNA for the CDR3 is TGTGCCAGCAAGGGGTTGAACACTGAAGCTTTCTTT. This encodes CASKGLNTEAFF.

A note on this clone: The junction differs from germline at one of its ends, possibly a read error. V gene TRBV7-9 combines with J gene TRBJ1-1; D is uncertain. This CDR3 has 14 residues. Germline CDR1 SEHNR, CDR2 FQNEAQ (reference sequence). This chain's CDR3 is CSSSLVEGNTEAFF. The CDR3 DNA sequence: TGTTCCAGCAGCTTAGTAGAGGGGAACACTGAAGCTTTCTTT.

The rearrangement joins TRBV13 to TRBJ2-7; D not resolved. The length of the CDR3 is 13 residues. Trimming stripped 4 bases from V and 1 base from J, with 8 bases between. Germline CDR1 reads PRHDT; CDR2 reads FYEKMQ (reference sequence). CDR3 nucleotides: TGTGCCAGCAGCTCCACTATATCCTACGAGCAGTACTTC. Translated, it gives CASSSTISYEQYF.

This chain links TRBV9 with TRBJ2-1; TRBD2 matches at 7 bases. The CDR3 spans 15 residues. The germline gives CDR1 SGDLS, CDR2 YYNGEE. The trim removed 4 bases at V and 0 bases at J, leaving 4 bases unmatched. CDR3 coding DNA: TGTGCCAGCAGCACAGCGGGGTACTCCTACAATGAGCAGTTCTTC. Protein product: CASSTAGYSYNEQFF.